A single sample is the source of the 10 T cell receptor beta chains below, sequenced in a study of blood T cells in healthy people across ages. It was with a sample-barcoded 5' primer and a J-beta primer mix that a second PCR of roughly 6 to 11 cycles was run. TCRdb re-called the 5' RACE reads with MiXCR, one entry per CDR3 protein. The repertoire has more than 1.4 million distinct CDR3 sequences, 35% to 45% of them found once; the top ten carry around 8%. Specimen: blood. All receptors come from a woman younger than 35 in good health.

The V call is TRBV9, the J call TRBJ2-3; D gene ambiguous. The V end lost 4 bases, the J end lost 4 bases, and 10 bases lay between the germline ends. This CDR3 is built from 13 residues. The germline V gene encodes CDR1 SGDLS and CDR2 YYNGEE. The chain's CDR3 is CASSPRAPDTQYF. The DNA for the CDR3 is TGTGCCAGCAGCCCCCGCGCCCCAGATACGCAGTATTTT.

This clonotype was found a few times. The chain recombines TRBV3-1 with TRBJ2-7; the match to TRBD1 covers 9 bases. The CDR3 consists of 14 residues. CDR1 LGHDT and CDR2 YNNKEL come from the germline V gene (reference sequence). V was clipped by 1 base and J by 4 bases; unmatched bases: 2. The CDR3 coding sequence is TGTGCCAGCAGCCAAGCCGGACAGGGGTACGAGCAGTACTTC. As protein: CASSQAGQGYEQYF.

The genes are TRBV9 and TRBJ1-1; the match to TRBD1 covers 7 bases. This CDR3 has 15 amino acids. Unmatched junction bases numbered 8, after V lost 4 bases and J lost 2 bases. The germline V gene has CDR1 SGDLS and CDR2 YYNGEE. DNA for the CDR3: TGTGCCAGCAGCTTACACAGGGGAACTAACACTGAAGCTTTCTTT. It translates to CASSLHRGTNTEAFF.

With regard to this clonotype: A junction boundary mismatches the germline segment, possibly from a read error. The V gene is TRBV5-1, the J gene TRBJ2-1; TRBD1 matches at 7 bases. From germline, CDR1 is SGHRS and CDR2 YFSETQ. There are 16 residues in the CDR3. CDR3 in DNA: TGCGCCAGCAGCCTTACACAGGGGTCAGCTAACAATGGGCAGTTCTTC. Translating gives CASSLTQGSANNGQFF.

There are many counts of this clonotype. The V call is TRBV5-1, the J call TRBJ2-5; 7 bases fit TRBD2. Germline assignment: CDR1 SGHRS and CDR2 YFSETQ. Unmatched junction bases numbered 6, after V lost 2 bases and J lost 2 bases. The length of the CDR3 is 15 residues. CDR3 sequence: CASSFSSGNQETQYF. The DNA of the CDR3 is TGCGCCAGCAGCTTTTCTAGCGGCAATCAAGAGACCCAGTACTTC.

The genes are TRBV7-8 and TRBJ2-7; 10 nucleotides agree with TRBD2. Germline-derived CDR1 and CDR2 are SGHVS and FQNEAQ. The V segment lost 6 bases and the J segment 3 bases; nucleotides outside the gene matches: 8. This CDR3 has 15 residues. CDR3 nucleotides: TGTGCCAGCAGGATCTCTCTAGCGGGGGTCTACGAGCAGTACTTC. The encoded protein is CASRISLAGVYEQYF. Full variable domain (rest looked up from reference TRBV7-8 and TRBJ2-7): GAGVSQSPRYKVAKRGQDVALRCDPISGHVSLFWYQQALGQGPEFLTYFQNEAQLDKSGLPSDRFFAERPEGSVSTLKIQRTQQEDSAVYLCASRISLAGVYEQYFGPGTRLTVT.

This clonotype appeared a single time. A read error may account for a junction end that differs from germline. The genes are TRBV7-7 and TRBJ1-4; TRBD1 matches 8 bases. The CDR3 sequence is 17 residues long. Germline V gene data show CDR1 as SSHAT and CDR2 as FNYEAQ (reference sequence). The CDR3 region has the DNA TGTGCTAGCAGAGCAGCGGGACAGGACTCCTTGAGTGAAAAACTGTTTTTT. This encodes CASRAAGQDSLSEKLFF.

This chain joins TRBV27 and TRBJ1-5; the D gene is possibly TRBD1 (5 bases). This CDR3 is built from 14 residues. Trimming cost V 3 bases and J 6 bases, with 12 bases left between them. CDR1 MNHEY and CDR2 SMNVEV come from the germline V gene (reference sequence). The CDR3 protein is CASSFGGAAQPQHF. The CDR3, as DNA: TGTGCCAGCAGTTTTGGAGGGGCGGCTCAGCCCCAGCATTTT.

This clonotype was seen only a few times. The CDR3 reads CASSRRQNEKLFF. The CDR3, as DNA: TGTGCCAGCAGCCGTCGACAGAATGAAAAACTGTTTTTT. The V gene is TRBV6-5, the J gene TRBJ1-4, with a possible D match to TRBD1 (5 bases). V lost 6 bases and J lost 5, with 10 bases in between. The CDR3 has 13 residues. Per the germline V gene, CDR1 is MNHEY and CDR2 is SVGAGI.

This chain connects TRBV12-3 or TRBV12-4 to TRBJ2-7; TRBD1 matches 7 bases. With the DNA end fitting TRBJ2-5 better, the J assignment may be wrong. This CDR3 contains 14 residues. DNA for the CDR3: TGTGCCAGCAGTTTTAAAGGGGGCCTGGAGACCCAGTACTTC. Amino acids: CASSFKGGLETQYF.